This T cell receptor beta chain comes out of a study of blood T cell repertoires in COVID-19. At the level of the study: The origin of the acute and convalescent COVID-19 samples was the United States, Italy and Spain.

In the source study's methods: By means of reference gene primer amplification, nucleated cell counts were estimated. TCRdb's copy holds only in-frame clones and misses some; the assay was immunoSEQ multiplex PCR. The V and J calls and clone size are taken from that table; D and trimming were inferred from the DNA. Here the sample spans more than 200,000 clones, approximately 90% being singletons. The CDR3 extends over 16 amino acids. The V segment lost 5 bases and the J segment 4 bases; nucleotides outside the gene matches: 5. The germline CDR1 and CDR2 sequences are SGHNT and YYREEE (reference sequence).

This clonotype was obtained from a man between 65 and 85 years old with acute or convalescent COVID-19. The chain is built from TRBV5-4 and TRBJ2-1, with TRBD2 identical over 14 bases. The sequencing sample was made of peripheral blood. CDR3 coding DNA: TGTGCCAGCAGTTACCGGACTAGCGGGAGGTACAATGAGCAGTTCTTC. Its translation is CASSYRTSGRYNEQFF.